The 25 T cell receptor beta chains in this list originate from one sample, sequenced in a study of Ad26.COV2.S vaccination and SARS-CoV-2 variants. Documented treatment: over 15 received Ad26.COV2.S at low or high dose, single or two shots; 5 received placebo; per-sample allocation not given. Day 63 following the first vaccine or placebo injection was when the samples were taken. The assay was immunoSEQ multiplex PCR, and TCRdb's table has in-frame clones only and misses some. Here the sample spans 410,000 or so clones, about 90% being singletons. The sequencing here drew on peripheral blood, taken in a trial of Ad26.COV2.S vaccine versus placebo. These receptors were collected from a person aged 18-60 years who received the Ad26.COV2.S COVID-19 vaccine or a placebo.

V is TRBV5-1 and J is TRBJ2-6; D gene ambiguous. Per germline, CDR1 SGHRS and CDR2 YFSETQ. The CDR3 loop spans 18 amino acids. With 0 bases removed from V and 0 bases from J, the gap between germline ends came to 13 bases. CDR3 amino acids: CASSLEGMWYSGANVLTF. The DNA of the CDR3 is TGCGCCAGCAGCTTGGAGGGAATGTGGTACTCTGGGGCCAACGTCCTGACTTTC.

The CDR3 reads CASSTTAGGRGTEAFF. The CDR3 DNA sequence: TGTGCCAGCAGCACAACGGCAGGGGGGCGAGGTACTGAAGCTTTCTTT. The chain employs TRBV7-9 and TRBJ1-1; 7 bases agree with TRBD1. From germline, CDR1 is SEHNR and CDR2 FQNEAQ (reference sequence). J was trimmed by 5 bases and V by 5 bases; bases with no gene match: 14. The CDR3 consists of 16 residues.

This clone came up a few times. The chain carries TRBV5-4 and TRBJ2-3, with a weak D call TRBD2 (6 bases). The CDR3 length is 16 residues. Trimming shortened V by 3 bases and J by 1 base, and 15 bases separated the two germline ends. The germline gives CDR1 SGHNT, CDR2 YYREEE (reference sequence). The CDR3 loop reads CASSWAPGLGTDTQYF. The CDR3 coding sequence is TGTGCCAGCAGCTGGGCCCCGGGACTGGGCACAGATACGCAGTATTTT.

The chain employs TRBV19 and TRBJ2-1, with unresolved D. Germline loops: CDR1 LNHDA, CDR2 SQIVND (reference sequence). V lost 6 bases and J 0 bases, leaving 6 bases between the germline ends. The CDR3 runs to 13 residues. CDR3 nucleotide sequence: TGTGCCAGTAGAGCGAGCTCCTACAATGAGCAGTTCTTC. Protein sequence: CASRASSYNEQFF.

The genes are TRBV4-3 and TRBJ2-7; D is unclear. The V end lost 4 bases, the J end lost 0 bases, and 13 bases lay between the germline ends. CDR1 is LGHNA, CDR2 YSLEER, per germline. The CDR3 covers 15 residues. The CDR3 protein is CASSPRTWSSYEQYF. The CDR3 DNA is TGCGCCAGCAGCCCCCGGACGTGGAGCTCCTACGAGCAGTACTTC.

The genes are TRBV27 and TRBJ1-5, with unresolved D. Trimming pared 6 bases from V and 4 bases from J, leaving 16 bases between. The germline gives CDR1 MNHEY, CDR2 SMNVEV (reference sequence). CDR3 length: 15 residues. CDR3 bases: TGTGCCAGCAGCATCTCTTCGACGGGAAATCAGCCCCAGCATTTT. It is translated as CASSISSTGNQPQHF.

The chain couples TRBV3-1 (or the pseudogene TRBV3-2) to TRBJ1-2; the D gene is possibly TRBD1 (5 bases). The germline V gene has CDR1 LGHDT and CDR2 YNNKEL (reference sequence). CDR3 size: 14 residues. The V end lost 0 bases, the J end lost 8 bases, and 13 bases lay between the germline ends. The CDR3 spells CASSQDSGGIGYTF. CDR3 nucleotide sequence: TGTGCCAGCAGCCAAGACTCCGGGGGGATCGGCTACACCTTC.

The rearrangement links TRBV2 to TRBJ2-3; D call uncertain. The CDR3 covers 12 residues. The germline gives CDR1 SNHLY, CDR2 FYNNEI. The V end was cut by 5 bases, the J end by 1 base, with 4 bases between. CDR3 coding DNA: TGTGCCAGCAGTCCAGGCACAGATACGCAGTATTTT. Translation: CASSPGTDTQYF.

The CDR3 coding sequence is TGTGCCAGCAGCCCGGAGGACAGCTTATATGGCTACACCTTC. Protein product: CASSPEDSLYGYTF. The gene calls are TRBV5-4 and TRBJ1-2; D is perhaps TRBD1 (6 bases). The CDR3 length is 14 residues. Trimming took 4 bases from V and 5 from J, leaving 15 bases between them. Germline CDR1 and CDR2: SGHNT and YYREEE (reference sequence). The complete variable domain, with remaining parts taken from reference TRBV5-4 and TRBJ1-2, reads ETGVTQSPTHLIKTRGQQVTLRCSSQSGHNTVSWYQQALGQGPQFIFQYYREEENGRGNFPPRFSGLQFPNYSSELNVNALELDDSALYLCASSPEDSLYGYTFGSGTRLTVV.

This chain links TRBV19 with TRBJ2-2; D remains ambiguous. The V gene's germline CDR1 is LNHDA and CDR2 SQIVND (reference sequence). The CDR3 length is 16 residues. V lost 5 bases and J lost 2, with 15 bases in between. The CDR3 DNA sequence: TGTGCCAGTAGTTCCCCGACGTTGGGTAACACCGGGGAGCTGTTTTTT. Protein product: CASSSPTLGNTGELFF. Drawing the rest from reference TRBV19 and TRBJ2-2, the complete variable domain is DGGITQSPKYLFRKEGQNVTLSCEQNLNHDAMYWYRQDPGQGLRLIYYSQIVNDFQKGDIAEGYSVSREKKESFPLTVTSAQKNPTAFYLCASSSPTLGNTGELFFGEGSRLTVL.

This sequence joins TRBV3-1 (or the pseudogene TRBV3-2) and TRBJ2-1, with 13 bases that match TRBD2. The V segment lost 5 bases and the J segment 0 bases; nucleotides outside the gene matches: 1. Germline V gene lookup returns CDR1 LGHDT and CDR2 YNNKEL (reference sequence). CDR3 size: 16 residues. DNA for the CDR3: TGTGCCAGCAGCTGGACTAGCGGGGGCTCCTACAATGAGCAGTTCTTC. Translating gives CASSWTSGGSYNEQFF.

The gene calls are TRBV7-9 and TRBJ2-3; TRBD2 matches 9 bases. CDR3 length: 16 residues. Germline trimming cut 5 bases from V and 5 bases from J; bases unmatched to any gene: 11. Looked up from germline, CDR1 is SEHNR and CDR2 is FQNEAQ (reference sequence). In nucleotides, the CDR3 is TGTGCCAGCAGCCCATCTGCGGGGGGGCAAATAGATACGCAGTATTTT. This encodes CASSPSAGGQIDTQYF.

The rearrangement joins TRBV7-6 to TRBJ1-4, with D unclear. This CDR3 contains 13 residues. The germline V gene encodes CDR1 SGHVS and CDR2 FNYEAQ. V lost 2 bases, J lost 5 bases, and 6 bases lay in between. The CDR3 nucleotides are TGTGCCAGCAGCTTAAACCGAAATGAAAAACTGTTTTTT. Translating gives CASSLNRNEKLFF.

The CDR3 DNA reads TGTGCCAGCAGCCCAAGGGGGGACAGTAGCACAGATACGCAGTATTTT. This gives the protein CASSPRGDSSTDTQYF. The rearrangement links TRBV3-1 (or the pseudogene TRBV3-2) to TRBJ2-3, with D possibly matching TRBD1 (7 bases). Trimming stripped 4 bases from V and 0 bases from J, with 14 bases between. The CDR3 length is 16 residues. Germline V gene data show CDR1 as LGHDT and CDR2 as YNNKEL (reference sequence).

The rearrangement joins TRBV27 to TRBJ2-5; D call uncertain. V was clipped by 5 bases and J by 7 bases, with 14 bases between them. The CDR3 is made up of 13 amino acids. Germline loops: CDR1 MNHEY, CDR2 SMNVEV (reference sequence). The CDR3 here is CASSPPSRATQYF. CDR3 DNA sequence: TGTGCCAGCAGTCCGCCCAGTCGGGCGACCCAGTACTTC.

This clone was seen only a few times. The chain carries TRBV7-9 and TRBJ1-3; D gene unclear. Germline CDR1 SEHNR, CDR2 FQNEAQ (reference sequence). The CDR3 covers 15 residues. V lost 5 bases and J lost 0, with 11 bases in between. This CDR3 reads CASSHRMGSGNTIYF. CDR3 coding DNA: TGTGCCAGCAGCCACCGGATGGGCTCTGGAAACACCATATATTTT.

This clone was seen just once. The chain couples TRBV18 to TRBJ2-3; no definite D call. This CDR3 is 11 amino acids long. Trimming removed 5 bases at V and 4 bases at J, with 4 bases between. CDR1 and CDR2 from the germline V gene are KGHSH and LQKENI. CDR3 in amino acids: CASSEADTQYF. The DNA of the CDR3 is TGTGCCAGCTCAGAGGCAGATACGCAGTATTTT.

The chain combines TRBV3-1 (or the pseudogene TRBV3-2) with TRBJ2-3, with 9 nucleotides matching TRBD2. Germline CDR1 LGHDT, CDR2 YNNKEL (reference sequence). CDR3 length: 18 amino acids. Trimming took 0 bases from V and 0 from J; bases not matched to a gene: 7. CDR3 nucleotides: TGTGCCAGCAGCCAAGATCGGAGCGGGGGGTTTAGCACAGATACGCAGTATTTT. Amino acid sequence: CASSQDRSGGFSTDTQYF.

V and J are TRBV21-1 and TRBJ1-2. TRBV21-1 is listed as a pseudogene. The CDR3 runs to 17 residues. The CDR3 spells CASSSRGGPGRRFGYTF. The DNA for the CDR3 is TGTGCCAGCAGCAGTAGGGGGGGGCCAGGGAGGCGATTCGGCTACACCTTC.

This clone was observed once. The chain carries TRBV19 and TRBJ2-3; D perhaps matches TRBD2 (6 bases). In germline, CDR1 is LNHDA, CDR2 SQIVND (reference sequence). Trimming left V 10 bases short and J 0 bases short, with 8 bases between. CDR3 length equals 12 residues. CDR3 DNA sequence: TGTGCCACCGCGGGAAGCACAGATACGCAGTATTTT. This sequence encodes CATAGSTDTQYF.

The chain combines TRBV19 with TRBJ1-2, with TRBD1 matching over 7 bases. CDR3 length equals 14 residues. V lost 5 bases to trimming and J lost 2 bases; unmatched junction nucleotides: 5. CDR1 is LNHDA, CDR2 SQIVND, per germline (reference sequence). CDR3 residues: CASSSRDSNYGYTF. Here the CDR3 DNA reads TGTGCCAGTAGTTCAAGGGACAGCAACTATGGCTACACCTTC. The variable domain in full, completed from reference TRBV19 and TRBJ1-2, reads DGGITQSPKYLFRKEGQNVTLSCEQNLNHDAMYWYRQDPGQGLRLIYYSQIVNDFQKGDIAEGYSVSREKKESFPLTVTSAQKNPTAFYLCASSSRDSNYGYTFGSGTRLTVV.

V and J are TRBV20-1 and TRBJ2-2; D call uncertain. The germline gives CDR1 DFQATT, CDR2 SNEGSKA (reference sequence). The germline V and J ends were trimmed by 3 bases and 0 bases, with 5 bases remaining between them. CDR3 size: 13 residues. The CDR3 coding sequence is TGCAGTGCTAGTAGGTCGAACACCGGGGAGCTGTTTTTT. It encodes CSASRSNTGELFF.

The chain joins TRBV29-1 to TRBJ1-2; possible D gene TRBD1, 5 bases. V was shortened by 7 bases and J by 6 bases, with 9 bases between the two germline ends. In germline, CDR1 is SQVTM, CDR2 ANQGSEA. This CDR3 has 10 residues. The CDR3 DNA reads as TGCAGCGATCAGGGAAATGGCTACACCTTC. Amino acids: CSDQGNGYTF.

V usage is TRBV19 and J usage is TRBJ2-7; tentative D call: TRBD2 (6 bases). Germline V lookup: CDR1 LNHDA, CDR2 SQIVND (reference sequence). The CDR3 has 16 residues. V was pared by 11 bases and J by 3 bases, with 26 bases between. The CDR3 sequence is CAPAGLAFEGVYEQYF. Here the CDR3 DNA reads TGTGCCCCCGCGGGGCTAGCGTTTGAAGGGGTCTACGAGCAGTACTTC. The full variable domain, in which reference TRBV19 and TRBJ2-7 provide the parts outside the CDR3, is DGGITQSPKYLFRKEGQNVTLSCEQNLNHDAMYWYRQDPGQGLRLIYYSQIVNDFQKGDIAEGYSVSREKKESFPLTVTSAQKNPTAFYLCAPAGLAFEGVYEQYFGPGTRLTVT.

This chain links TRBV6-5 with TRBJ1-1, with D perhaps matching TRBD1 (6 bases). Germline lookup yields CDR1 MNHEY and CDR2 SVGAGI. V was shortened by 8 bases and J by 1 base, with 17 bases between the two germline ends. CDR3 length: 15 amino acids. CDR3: CASFPPGQRNTEAFF. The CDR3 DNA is TGTGCCAGCTTCCCGCCGGGACAACGGAACACTGAAGCTTTCTTT.